The 23 T cell receptor beta chains reported below all come from one sample, sequenced in a study of CD8 T cells in Susac syndrome. 0.5 to 1 ug RNA was reverse transcribed with random hexamers. TCRdb re-called the immunoSEQ multiplex PCR reads through MiXCR, storing one row per CDR3 protein. The sample includes approximately 260,000 distinct CDR3 sequences, roughly 95% of them seen just once. Material: CD4+ T cells from PBMCs. The origin of the receptors is a human donor with Susac syndrome.

The chain joins TRBV12-3 or TRBV12-4 to TRBJ2-4; maybe TRBD1 (6 bases). CDR3 length: 15 residues. Trimming took 4 bases from V and 3 from J, leaving 13 bases between them. The CDR3 coding sequence is TGTGCCAGCAGTTCGATGACAGGAGTCAAAAACATTCAGTACTTC. It specifies CASSSMTGVKNIQYF.

The chain uses TRBV15 and TRBJ2-5; D call uncertain. Germline CDR1 and CDR2: LNHNV and YYDKDF (reference sequence). This CDR3 contains 14 residues. The V gene lost 0 bases and the J gene lost 2 bases, with 7 bases spanning the gap. This CDR3 is CATSRDRTQETQYF. The CDR3 DNA reads as TGTGCCACCAGCAGAGACCGGACGCAAGAGACCCAGTACTTC.

V gene TRBV6-2 or TRBV6-3 combines with J gene TRBJ2-4, with D possibly being TRBD1 or TRBD2 (6 bases each). This CDR3 has 14 amino acids. Trimming left V 2 bases short and J 9 bases short, with 14 bases between. Looked up from germline, CDR1 is MNHEY and CDR2 is SVGEGT. The CDR3 DNA sequence: TGTGCCAGCAGTTACGGAGGGGGAGTGGGCATTCAGTACTTC. Encoded protein: CASSYGGGVGIQYF.

With respect to this clonotype: The junction does not match germline at one end; this may be a read error. The CDR3 DNA reads TGTGCCAGCTCACCACGCCATTTCACGACAGGGACTGTAGCTTTCTTT. Translated, it gives CASSPRHFTTGTVAFF. This chain joins TRBV18 and TRBJ1-1; 7 bases line up with TRBD1. This CDR3 spans 16 amino acids. The V gene's germline CDR1 is KGHSH and CDR2 LQKENI.

This clonotype has only one observation. This chain connects TRBV14 to TRBJ2-1; 9 bases map to TRBD2. The CDR3 contains 17 residues. V lost 0 bases to trimming and J lost 2 bases; unmatched junction nucleotides: 5. CDR1 and CDR2 (germline): SGHDN, FVKESK. The CDR3 bases are TGTGCCAGCAGCCAAGAGGGCGGGAGGGCCGCCTACAATGAGCAGTTCTTC. This sequence encodes CASSQEGGRAAYNEQFF.

This rearrangement joins TRBV19 to TRBJ1-2; D gene unclear. Germline V CDR1 and CDR2: LNHDA, SQIVND (reference sequence). Trimming stripped 2 bases from V and 6 bases from J, with 7 bases between. This CDR3 has 12 amino acids. CDR3 DNA: TGTGCCAGTAGTATACACCCGCATGGCTACACCTTC. It codes for CASSIHPHGYTF.

The chain couples TRBV30 to TRBJ2-6; D not resolved. The CDR3 extends over 16 amino acids. Germline assignment: CDR1 GTSNPN and CDR2 SVGIG (reference sequence). The V gene lost 8 bases and the J gene lost 0 bases, with 17 bases spanning the gap. CDR3 sequence reads: CARITYKDSGANVLTF. The CDR3 bases are TGTGCCCGTATAACTTACAAGGACTCTGGGGCCAACGTCCTGACTTTC.

The CDR3 DNA is TGTGCCAGCAGACAGGGCAGTAACACTGAAGCTTTCTTT. It specifies CASRQGSNTEAFF. V gene TRBV12-3 or TRBV12-4 combines with J gene TRBJ1-1; TRBD1 might be the D (6 bases). The CDR3 length is 13 residues. Trimming took off 6 bases at V and 2 bases at J, with 10 bases between the two ends.

This clonotype has only a few counts. The chain joins TRBV28 to TRBJ2-7; D is uncertain. Germline V gene data show CDR1 as MDHEN and CDR2 as SYDVKM. The CDR3 is 10 residues long. Trimming removed 3 bases at V and 5 bases at J, with 2 bases between. The CDR3 protein is CASSFHEQYF. The CDR3 DNA is TGTGCCAGCAGTTTTCACGAGCAGTACTTC.

This sequence joins TRBV20-1 and TRBJ2-4, with D perhaps given as TRBD1 or TRBD2 (6 bases each). V lost 0 bases and J 5 bases, leaving 17 bases between the germline ends. CDR1 is DFQATT and CDR2 is SNEGSKA in the germline V gene (reference sequence). The CDR3 is 16 residues long. The CDR3 nucleotides read TGCAGTGCTAGAGACCAGGGGCGGGATCCCGAAAACATTCAGTACTTC. Translation: CSARDQGRDPENIQYF.

V and J are TRBV20-1 and TRBJ2-1; 12 bases line up with TRBD2. Trimming at V came to 3 bases and at J to 8 bases, leaving 8 bases not matched to a gene. From germline, CDR1 is DFQATT and CDR2 SNEGSKA (reference sequence). The CDR3 contains 15 residues. The CDR3 is CSASPTSGSPHEQFF. The DNA for the CDR3 is TGCAGTGCTAGCCCGACTAGCGGGAGCCCCCATGAGCAGTTCTTC.

This chain links TRBV5-5 with TRBJ2-5, with D uncertain. CDR3 length equals 15 residues. The V gene lost 3 bases and the J gene lost 5 bases, with 17 bases spanning the gap. Germline CDR1 is SGHKS and CDR2 is YYEKEE (reference sequence). This CDR3 reads CASSYPEGLRETQYF. Written as DNA, the CDR3 is TGTGCCAGCAGCTACCCGGAAGGTTTGCGGGAGACCCAGTACTTC.

J is TRBJ1-2 and V is TRBV30; maybe TRBD1 (6 bases). V lost 5 bases, J lost 13 bases, and 14 bases lay in between. Germline CDR1 and CDR2: GTSNPN and SVGIG (reference sequence). The CDR3 contains 10 residues. The CDR3 DNA sequence: TGTGCCTGGGCCAACGACAGGATCACCTTC. It codes for CAWANDRITF.

The chain has TRBV9 and TRBJ2-1; TRBD1 or TRBD2 may be the D gene (5 bases each). This CDR3 region has 15 residues. Trimming cost V 0 bases and J 4 bases, with 11 bases left between them. Germline V gives CDR1 SGDLS, CDR2 YYNGEE. The chain's CDR3 is CASSVDGTEYNEQFF. The CDR3 nucleotides are TGTGCCAGCAGCGTAGATGGGACGGAGTACAATGAGCAGTTCTTC.

This clonotype was recorded only once. The chain uses TRBV3-1 and TRBJ2-5; D is ambiguous. V lost 0 bases, J lost 5 bases, and 10 bases lay in between. The CDR3 sequence is 14 residues long. The germline gives CDR1 LGHDT, CDR2 YNNKEL (reference sequence). The CDR3 nucleotides read TGTGCCAGCAGCCAAGAAGAACCCCCGGAGACCCAGTACTTC. It translates to CASSQEEPPETQYF.

The chain carries TRBV2 and TRBJ2-7; D is perhaps TRBD1 (5 bases). This CDR3 region has 12 residues. V dropped 4 bases and J dropped 6 bases, with 10 bases sitting between them. Looked up from germline, CDR1 is SNHLY and CDR2 is FYNNEI. The CDR3 here is CASSGQGTEQYF. The DNA of the CDR3 is TGTGCCAGCAGTGGTCAGGGCACCGAGCAGTACTTC.

This clonotype came up once. The chain combines TRBV5-1 with TRBJ2-1, with 7 positions matching TRBD1. The length of the CDR3 is 14 residues. CDR1 and CDR2 (germline): SGHRS, YFSETQ. The V segment lost 4 bases and the J segment 4 bases; nucleotides outside the gene matches: 5. This CDR3 is CASSNGDRYNEQFF. The DNA of the CDR3 is TGCGCCAGCAGCAACGGGGACAGATACAATGAGCAGTTCTTC.

This clonotype came up once. This sequence joins TRBV9 and TRBJ2-5; D not resolved. This CDR3 has 14 amino acids. The germline CDR1 and CDR2 sequences are SGDLS and YYNGEE. V lost 3 bases, J lost 0 bases, and 9 bases lay in between. For the CDR3, the DNA is TGTGCCAGCAGCGCACCGAGGTACCAAGAGACCCAGTACTTC. Translating it yields CASSAPRYQETQYF.

The chain carries TRBV29-1 and TRBJ1-4; 10 bases match TRBD1. Trimming cost V 7 bases and J 2 bases; bases outside gene matches: 7. The germline V gene encodes CDR1 SQVTM and CDR2 ANQGSEA. The length of the CDR3 is 15 residues. The CDR3 spells CSAKDRGGTNEKLFF. The CDR3 coding sequence is TGCAGCGCCAAGGACAGGGGGGGGACTAATGAAAAACTGTTTTTT.

The CDR3 region is CAWSAGLAGMEVTGELFF. For the CDR3, the DNA is TGTGCCTGGAGTGCGGGACTAGCGGGAATGGAGGTCACCGGGGAGCTGTTTTTT. This chain uses TRBV30 with TRBJ2-2, with TRBD2 matching over 13 bases. The CDR3 covers 18 residues. The germline V gene has CDR1 GTSNPN and CDR2 SVGIG (reference sequence). V gave up 1 base and J gave up 4 bases; unmatched junction bases: 9.

The chain uses TRBV2 and TRBJ1-3; D perhaps matches TRBD1 (5 bases). Per the germline V gene, CDR1 is SNHLY and CDR2 is FYNNEI. V was clipped by 7 bases and J by 2 bases, with 15 bases between them. The CDR3 runs to 15 residues. The DNA of the CDR3 is TGTGCCAGCAAGCAGGGTGTAGAAGCTGGAAACACCATATATTTT. Translating it yields CASKQGVEAGNTIYF.

This clonotype has just one count. This chain joins TRBV29-1 and TRBJ2-7; D remains ambiguous. This CDR3 comprises 12 residues. CDR1 SQVTM and CDR2 ANQGSEA come from the germline V gene. V was clipped by 6 bases and J by 6 bases, with 15 bases between them. CDR3 residues: CSVAGSVLEQYF. The CDR3 nucleotides are TGCAGCGTAGCAGGATCTGTCCTCGAGCAGTACTTC.

This chain joins TRBV12-3 or TRBV12-4 and TRBJ1-1; tentatively, D is TRBD1 (5 bases). The V end lost 3 bases, the J end lost 11 bases, and 10 bases lay between the germline ends. This CDR3 has 11 amino acids. The CDR3 loop reads CASSLRGEAFF. The CDR3 nucleotides read TGTGCCAGCAGTTTGAGGGGCGAGGCTTTCTTT.